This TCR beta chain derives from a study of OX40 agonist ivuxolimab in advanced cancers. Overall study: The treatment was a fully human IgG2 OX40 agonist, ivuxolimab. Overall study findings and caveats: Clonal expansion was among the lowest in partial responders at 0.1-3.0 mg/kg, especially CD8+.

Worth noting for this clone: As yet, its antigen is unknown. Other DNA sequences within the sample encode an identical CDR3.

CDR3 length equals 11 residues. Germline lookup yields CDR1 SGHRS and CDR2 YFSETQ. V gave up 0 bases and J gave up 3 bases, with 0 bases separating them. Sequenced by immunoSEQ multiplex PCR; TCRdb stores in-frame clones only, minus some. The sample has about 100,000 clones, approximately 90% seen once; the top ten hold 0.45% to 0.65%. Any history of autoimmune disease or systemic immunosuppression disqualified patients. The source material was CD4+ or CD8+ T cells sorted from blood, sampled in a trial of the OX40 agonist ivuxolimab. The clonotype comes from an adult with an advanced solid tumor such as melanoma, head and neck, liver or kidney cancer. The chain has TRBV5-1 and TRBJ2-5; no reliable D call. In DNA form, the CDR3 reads TGCGCCAGCAGCTTGGAAGAGACCCAGTACTTC. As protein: CASSLEETQYF.